This TCR beta chain originates from a study of T cell repertoires in cytomegalovirus infection. One entry per CDR3 protein, called by TCRdb with MiXCR from the reads. This table has about 770,000 distinct CDR3 sequences, about 27% appearing once. The CDR3 loop spans 15 amino acids. V was trimmed by 9 bases and J by 8 bases, leaving 25 bases between them. Germline assignment: CDR1 LGHNT and CDR2 FRNRAP. Details on this clonotype: Antigen specificity is unknown.

This TCR was recovered from a human donor in good health (CMV status not recorded). Some clones in this sample may be carry-over from other donors' samples. This chain links TRBV12-5 with TRBJ1-2; unclear D gene. Here the sequenced sample was cultured CD8+ T cells from PBMCs, taken from culture after CMV antigen stimulation. Here the CDR3 reads CASPSGADGAWGYTF. The CDR3, as DNA: TGTGCTAGCCCCTCCGGTGCGGACGGAGCGTGGGGCTACACCTTC.